This T cell receptor beta chain was sequenced in a study of tissue T cells after allogeneic stem cell transplantation. Regarding the study as a whole: Tissue-detected TCR repertoire was only partly captured by blood and spleen T cells.

As regards this clone: Its target is not known. Gene names and germline refer to mouse. The read terminates 1 residue ahead of where the CDR3 ends, so the germline J gene completes it.

Time point meaning: mouse harvest day 14 after allogeneic transplant. Tail vein injection delivered 10^7 T-cell-depleted bone marrow cells and 10^6 splenic CD5+ T cells. Mice had MHC-mismatched B6 into BALB/c GVHD, sampled day 7 or 14. Germline V CDR1 and CDR2: SGHLS, HYDKME. V shed 0 bases, J shed 3 bases, and the junction held 2 bases outside the gene matches. This CDR3 comprises 15 residues. TCRbeta CDR3 was sequenced at survey depth with template counts. Some clones are missing from TCRdb's copy, which holds only in-frame ones; the method was immunoSEQ multiplex PCR. The sample lists thousands of clones; roughly 30% were seen once.

The sample consisted of skin. The receptor's source is a female BALB/c mouse given C57BL/6 T cells with graft-versus-host disease after an allogeneic hematopoietic cell transplant. V is TRBV12-2 and J is TRBJ1-3, with 9 bases identical to TRBD1. CDR3 sequence reads: CASSLWTGDGNTLYF. Partial CDR3 DNA: TGTGCCAGCTCTCTCTGGACAGGGGATGGAAATACGCTCTAT.